This T cell receptor (beta chain) derives from a study of OX40 agonist ivuxolimab in advanced cancers. Across the whole study: Two cutaneous melanoma patients and one hepatocellular carcinoma patient, three in all, had partial responses.

Cycle 7 day 1, cycle 4 day 1, and baseline were the timepoints at which blood was sampled. Study results and caveats: The study found among the lowest clonal expansion in partial responders at 0.1-3.0 mg/kg. At 0.1 to 3.0 mg/kg, CD4+ and CD8+ blood T cells expanded clonally by week 6.

The germline V gene encodes CDR1 LNHDA and CDR2 SQIVND (reference sequence). V was pared by 2 bases and J by 0 bases, with 7 bases between. The CDR3 totals 14 residues. This clone was detected only a few times. Its antigen is not known. The method was immunoSEQ multiplex PCR; TCRdb's version includes in-frame clones alone and lacks a portion of them. This sample has approximately 13,000 clones, with around 84% found just once. The starting material was CD4+ or CD8+ T cells sorted from blood, obtained in a trial of the OX40 agonist ivuxolimab. The clonotype comes from an adult with an advanced solid tumor such as melanoma, head and neck, liver or kidney cancer. The V call is TRBV19, the J call TRBJ1-1; D remains unclear. The CDR3 loop is CASSIRPVNTEAFF. The CDR3 region has the DNA TGTGCCAGTAGTATAAGGCCGGTGAACACTGAAGCTTTCTTT. Full variable domain (missing parts from reference TRBV19 and TRBJ1-1): DGGITQSPKYLFRKEGQNVTLSCEQNLNHDAMYWYRQDPGQGLRLIYYSQIVNDFQKGDIAEGYSVSREKKESFPLTVTSAQKNPTAFYLCASSIRPVNTEAFFGQGTRLTVV.